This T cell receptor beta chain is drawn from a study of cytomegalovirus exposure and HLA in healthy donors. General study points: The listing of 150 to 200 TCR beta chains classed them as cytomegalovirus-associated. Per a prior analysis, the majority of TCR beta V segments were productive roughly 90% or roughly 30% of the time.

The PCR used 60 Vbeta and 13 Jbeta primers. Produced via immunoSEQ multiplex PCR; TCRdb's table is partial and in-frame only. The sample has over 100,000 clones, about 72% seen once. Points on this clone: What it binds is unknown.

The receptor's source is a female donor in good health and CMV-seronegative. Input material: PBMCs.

CDR3 sequence: CASSDPGTLKQFF. CDR3 nucleotides: TGTGCCAGCAGTGACCCTGGGACTTTAAAGCAGTTCTTC. V gene TRBV6-4 combines with J gene TRBJ2-1; tentatively, D is TRBD2 (6 bases). Germline CDR1 reads MRHNA; CDR2 reads SNTAGT. The CDR3 length is 13 residues. The germline V and J ends were trimmed by 2 bases and 11 bases, with 13 bases remaining between them.